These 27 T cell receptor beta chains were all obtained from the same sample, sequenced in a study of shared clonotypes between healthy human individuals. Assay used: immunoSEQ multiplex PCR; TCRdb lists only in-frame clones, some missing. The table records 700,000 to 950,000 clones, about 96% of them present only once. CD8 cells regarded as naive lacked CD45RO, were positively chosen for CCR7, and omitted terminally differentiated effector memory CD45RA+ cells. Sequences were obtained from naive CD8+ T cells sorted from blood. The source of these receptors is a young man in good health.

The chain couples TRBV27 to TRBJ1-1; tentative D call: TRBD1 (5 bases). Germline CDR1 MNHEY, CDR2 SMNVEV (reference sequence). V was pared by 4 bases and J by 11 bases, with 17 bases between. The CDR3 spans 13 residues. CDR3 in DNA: TGTGCCAGCAGTTGGGGGAGGGAACGCTCTGCTTTCTTT. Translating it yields CASSWGRERSAFF.

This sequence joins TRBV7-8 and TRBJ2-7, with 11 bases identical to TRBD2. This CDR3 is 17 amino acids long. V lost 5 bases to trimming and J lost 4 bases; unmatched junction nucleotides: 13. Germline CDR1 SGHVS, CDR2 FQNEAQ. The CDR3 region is CASSAGPGLAAPYEQYF. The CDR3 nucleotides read TGTGCCAGCAGCGCAGGTCCGGGACTAGCGGCACCTTACGAGCAGTACTTC.

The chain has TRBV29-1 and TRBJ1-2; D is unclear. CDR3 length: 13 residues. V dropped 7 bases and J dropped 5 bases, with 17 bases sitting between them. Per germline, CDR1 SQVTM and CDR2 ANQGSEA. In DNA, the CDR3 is TGCAGCGCCGGAAGGTTAGGAGCATATGGCTACACCTTC. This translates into CSAGRLGAYGYTF.

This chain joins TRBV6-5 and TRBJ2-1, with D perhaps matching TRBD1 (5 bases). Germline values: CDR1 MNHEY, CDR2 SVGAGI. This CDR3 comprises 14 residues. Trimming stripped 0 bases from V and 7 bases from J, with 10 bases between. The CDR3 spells CASSYSGPLNEQFF. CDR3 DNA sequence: TGTGCCAGCAGTTACTCGGGGCCATTAAATGAGCAGTTCTTC.

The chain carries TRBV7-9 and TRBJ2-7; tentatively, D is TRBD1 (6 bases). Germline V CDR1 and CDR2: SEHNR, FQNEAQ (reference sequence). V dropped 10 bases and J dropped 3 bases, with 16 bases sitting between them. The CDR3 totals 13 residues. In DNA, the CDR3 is TGTGCCACCAGGATGGGACAACACTACGAGCAGTACTTC. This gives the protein CATRMGQHYEQYF.

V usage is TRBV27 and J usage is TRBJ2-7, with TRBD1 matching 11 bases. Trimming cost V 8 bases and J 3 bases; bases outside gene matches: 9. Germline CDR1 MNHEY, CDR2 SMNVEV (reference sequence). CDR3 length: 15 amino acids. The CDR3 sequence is CASGAGTGGYYEQYF. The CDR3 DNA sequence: TGTGCCAGCGGGGCCGGGACAGGGGGATACTACGAGCAGTACTTC.

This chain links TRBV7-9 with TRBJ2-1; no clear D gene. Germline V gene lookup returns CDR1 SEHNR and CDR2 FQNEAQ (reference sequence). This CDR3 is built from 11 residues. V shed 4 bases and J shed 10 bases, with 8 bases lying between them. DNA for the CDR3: TGTGCCAGCAGCTCTCCTCGAGAGCAGTTCTTC. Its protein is CASSSPREQFF.

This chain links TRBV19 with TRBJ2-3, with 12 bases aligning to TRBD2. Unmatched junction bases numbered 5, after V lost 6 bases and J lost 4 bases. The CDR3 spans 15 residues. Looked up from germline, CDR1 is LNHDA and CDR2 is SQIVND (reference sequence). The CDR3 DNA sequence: TGTGCCAGTAGGCGACTAGCGGGAGTTTCAGATACGCAGTATTTT. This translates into CASRRLAGVSDTQYF.

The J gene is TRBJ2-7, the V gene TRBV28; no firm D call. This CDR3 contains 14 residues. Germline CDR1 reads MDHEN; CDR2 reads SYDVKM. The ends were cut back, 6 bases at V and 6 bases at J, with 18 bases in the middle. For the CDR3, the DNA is TGTGCCAGCAGCCGATCTTGGAGTGATAGCGAGCAGTACTTC. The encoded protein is CASSRSWSDSEQYF. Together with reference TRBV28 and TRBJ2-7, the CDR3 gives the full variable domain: DVKVTQSSRYLVKRTGEKVFLECVQDMDHENMFWYRQDPGLGLRLIYFSYDVKMKEKGDIPEGYSVSREKKERFSLILESASTNQTSMYLCASSRSWSDSEQYFGPGTRLTVT.

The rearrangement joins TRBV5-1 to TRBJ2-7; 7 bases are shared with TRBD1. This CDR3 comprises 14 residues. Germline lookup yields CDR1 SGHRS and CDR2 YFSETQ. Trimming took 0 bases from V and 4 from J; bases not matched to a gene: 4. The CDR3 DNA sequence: TGCGCCAGCAGCTTGGTCGACAGGGTATACGAGCAGTACTTC. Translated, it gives CASSLVDRVYEQYF.

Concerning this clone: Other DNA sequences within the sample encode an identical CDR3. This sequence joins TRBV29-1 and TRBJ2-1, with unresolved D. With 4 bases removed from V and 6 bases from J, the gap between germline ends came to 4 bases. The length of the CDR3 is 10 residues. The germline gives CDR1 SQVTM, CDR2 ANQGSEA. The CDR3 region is CSVGGNEQFF. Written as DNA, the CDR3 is TGCAGCGTTGGCGGCAATGAGCAGTTCTTC.

CDR3 loop: CATFPGDKSYEQYF. CDR3 coding DNA: TGCGCGACTTTTCCCGGGGATAAATCCTACGAGCAGTACTTC. The rearrangement uses TRBV10-1 and TRBJ2-7; the D gene is possibly TRBD2 (5 bases). The CDR3 runs to 14 residues. Per germline, CDR1 WNHNN and CDR2 SYGVQD (reference sequence).

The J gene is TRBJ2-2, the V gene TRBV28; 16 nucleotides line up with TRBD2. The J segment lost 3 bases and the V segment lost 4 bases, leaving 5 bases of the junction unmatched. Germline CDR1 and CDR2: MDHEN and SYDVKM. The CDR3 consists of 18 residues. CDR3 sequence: CASSSSGLAGGDTGELFF. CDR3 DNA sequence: TGTGCCAGCAGTTCCTCGGGACTAGCGGGAGGGGACACCGGGGAGCTGTTTTTT.

The CDR3 protein is CATSRRGQTRGETQYF. For the CDR3, the DNA is TGTGCCACCAGCAGACGCGGGCAGACGCGAGGGGAGACCCAGTACTTC. The V and J genes are TRBV15 and TRBJ2-5, with D possibly TRBD2 on 5 matching bases. CDR1 LNHNV and CDR2 YYDKDF come from the germline V gene (reference sequence). V lost 2 bases and J lost 5, with 18 bases in between. The CDR3 length is 16 residues.

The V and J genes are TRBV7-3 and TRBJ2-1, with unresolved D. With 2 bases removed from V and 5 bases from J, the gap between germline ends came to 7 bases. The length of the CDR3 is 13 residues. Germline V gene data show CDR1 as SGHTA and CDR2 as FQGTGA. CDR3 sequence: CASSLFVDNEQFF. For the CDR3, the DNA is TGTGCCAGCAGCTTATTCGTAGACAATGAGCAGTTCTTC.

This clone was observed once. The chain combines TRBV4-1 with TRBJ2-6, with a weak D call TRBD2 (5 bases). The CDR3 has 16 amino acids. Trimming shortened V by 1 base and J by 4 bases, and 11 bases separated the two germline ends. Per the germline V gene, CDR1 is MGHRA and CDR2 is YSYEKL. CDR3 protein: CASSQAWTAGANVLTF. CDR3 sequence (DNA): TGCGCCAGCAGCCAAGCGTGGACTGCCGGGGCCAACGTCCTGACTTTC.

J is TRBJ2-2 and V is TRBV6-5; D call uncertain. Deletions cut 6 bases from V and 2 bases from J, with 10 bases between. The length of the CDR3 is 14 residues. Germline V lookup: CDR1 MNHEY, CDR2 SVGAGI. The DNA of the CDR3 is TGTGCCAGCAGCCCCTACGACAACACCGGGGAGCTGTTTTTT. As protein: CASSPYDNTGELFF.

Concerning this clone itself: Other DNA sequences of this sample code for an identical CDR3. This CDR3 reads CASSLSSSQPQHF. CDR3 nucleotides: TGTGCCAGCAGTTTGAGCAGTAGTCAGCCCCAGCATTTT. The genes are TRBV27 and TRBJ1-5; D gene unclear. The germline V gene has CDR1 MNHEY and CDR2 SMNVEV (reference sequence). Trimming stripped 3 bases from V and 6 bases from J, with 9 bases between. The CDR3 loop spans 13 amino acids.

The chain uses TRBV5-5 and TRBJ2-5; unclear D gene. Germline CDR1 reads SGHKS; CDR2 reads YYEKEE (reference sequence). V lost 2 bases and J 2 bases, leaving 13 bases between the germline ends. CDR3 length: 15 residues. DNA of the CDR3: TGTGCCAGCAGCTTCGGGCTTGGATCTCAAGAGACCCAGTACTTC. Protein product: CASSFGLGSQETQYF.

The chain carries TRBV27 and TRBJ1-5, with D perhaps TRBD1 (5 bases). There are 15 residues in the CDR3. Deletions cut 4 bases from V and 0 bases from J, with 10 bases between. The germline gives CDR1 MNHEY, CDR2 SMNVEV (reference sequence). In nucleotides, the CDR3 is TGTGCCAGCAGTTACAGGACAAATAGCAATCAGCCCCAGCATTTT. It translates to CASSYRTNSNQPQHF.

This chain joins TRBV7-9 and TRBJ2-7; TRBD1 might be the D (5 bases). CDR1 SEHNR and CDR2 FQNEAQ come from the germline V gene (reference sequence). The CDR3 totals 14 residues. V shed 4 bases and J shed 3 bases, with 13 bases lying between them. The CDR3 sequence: CASSSNLQGYEQYF. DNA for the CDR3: TGTGCCAGCAGCTCTAACCTCCAGGGCTACGAGCAGTACTTC.

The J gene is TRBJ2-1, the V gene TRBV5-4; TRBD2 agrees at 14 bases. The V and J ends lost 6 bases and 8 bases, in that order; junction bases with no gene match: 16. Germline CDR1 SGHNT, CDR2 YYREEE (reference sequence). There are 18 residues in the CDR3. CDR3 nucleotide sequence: TGTGCCAGCACCGGGACTAGCGGGAGAGGGGGCGAGGGTGATGAGCAGTTCTTC. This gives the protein CASTGTSGRGGEGDEQFF.

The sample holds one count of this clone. The CDR3 loop reads CASSYSTANTGELFF. Here the CDR3 DNA reads TGTGCCAGCAGTTACTCGACAGCGAACACCGGGGAGCTGTTTTTT. The chain carries TRBV6-6 and TRBJ2-2, with D tentatively TRBD1 (5 bases). V was trimmed by 0 bases and J by 0 bases, leaving 5 bases between them. CDR1 and CDR2 from the germline V gene are MNHNY and SVGAGI (reference sequence). This CDR3 contains 15 residues.

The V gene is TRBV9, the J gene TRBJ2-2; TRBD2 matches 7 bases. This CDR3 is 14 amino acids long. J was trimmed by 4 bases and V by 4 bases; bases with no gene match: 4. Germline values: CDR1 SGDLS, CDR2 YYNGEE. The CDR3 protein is CASSLAVGTGELFF. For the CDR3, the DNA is TGTGCCAGCAGCCTAGCGGTCGGCACCGGGGAGCTGTTTTTT.

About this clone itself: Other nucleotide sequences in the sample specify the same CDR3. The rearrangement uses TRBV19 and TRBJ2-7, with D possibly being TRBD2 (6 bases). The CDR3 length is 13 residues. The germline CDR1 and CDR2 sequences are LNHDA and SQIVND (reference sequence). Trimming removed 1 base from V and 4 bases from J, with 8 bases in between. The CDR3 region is CASSIGGGYEQYF. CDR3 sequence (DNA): TGTGCCAGTAGTATAGGAGGAGGGTACGAGCAGTACTTC. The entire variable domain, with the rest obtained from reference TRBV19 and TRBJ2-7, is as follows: DGGITQSPKYLFRKEGQNVTLSCEQNLNHDAMYWYRQDPGQGLRLIYYSQIVNDFQKGDIAEGYSVSREKKESFPLTVTSAQKNPTAFYLCASSIGGGYEQYFGPGTRLTVT.

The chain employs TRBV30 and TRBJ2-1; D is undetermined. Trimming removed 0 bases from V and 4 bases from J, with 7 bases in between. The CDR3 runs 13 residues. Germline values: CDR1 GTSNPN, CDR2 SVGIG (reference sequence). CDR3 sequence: CAWSVFQYNEQFF. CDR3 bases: TGTGCCTGGAGTGTTTTTCAGTACAATGAGCAGTTCTTC.

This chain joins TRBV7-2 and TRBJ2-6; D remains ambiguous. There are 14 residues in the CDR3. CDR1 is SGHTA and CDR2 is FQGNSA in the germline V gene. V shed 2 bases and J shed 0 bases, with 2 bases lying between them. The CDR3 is CASSLISGANVLTF. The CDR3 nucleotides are TGTGCCAGCAGCTTAATCTCTGGGGCCAACGTCCTGACTTTC. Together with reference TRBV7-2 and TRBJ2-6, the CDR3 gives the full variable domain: GAGVSQSPSNKVTEKGKDVELRCDPISGHTALYWYRQSLGQGLEFLIYFQGNSAPDKSGLPSDRFSAERTGGSVSTLTIQRTQQEDSAVYLCASSLISGANVLTFGAGSRLTVL.